The 24 T cell receptor beta chains listed next were all sequenced from one sample in a study of response to subunit inactivated influenza vaccine. MiXCR, run by TCRdb on the RT-PCR reads, gives a single entry per CDR3 protein. Found here are about 650,000 distinct CDR3 sequences, 15% to 17% of them singletons; the top ten hold 9.5% to 13%. The specimen was PBMCs from blood, collected roughly 12 days after vaccination. All receptors come from a man aged 45-65 years who received an inactivated influenza vaccine.

The chain employs TRBV11-2 and TRBJ2-2; 9 bases line up with TRBD2. Germline values: CDR1 SGHAT, CDR2 FQNNGV. Trimming cost V 1 base and J 2 bases; bases outside gene matches: 14. The CDR3 length is 20 residues. The CDR3 nucleotides are TGTGCCAGCAGCTTAGTCGTAGCGGGGGCGTTCCCGCGTAACACCGGGGAGCTGTTTTTT. Protein product: CASSLVVAGAFPRNTGELFF.

A few counts support this clonotype. This sequence joins TRBV28 and TRBJ2-1; 8 bases fit TRBD2. Germline CDR1 reads MDHEN; CDR2 reads SYDVKM. The CDR3 has 17 amino acids. J gave up 4 bases and V 3 bases, and 11 bases lay outside the gene matches. CDR3 sequence reads: CASSLVLGGTRYNEQFF. The CDR3 region has the DNA TGTGCCAGCAGTTTGGTACTGGGCGGGACTAGGTACAATGAGCAGTTCTTC.

This clonotype was seen a few times. The CDR3 sequence: CASSNRDRVNYGYTF. Written as DNA, the CDR3 is TGTGCCAGCAGTAACCGGGACAGGGTTAACTATGGCTACACCTTC. The chain employs TRBV6-5 and TRBJ1-2; TRBD1 matches at 9 bases. The CDR3 totals 15 residues. The V gene's germline CDR1 is MNHEY and CDR2 SVGAGI. Germline trimming cut 5 bases from V and 1 base from J; bases unmatched to any gene: 5.

The gene calls are TRBV28 and TRBJ2-7; TRBD2 aligns across 8 bases. Looked up from germline, CDR1 is MDHEN and CDR2 is SYDVKM. CDR3 length: 14 residues. The V and J ends lost 6 bases and 7 bases, in that order; junction bases with no gene match: 11. The CDR3 sequence: CASSEVAGSEEQYF. In DNA, the CDR3 is TGTGCCAGCAGCGAGGTAGCGGGGTCTGAGGAGCAGTACTTC. Full variable domain (remainder filled in from reference TRBV28 and TRBJ2-7): DVKVTQSSRYLVKRTGEKVFLECVQDMDHENMFWYRQDPGLGLRLIYFSYDVKMKEKGDIPEGYSVSREKKERFSLILESASTNQTSMYLCASSEVAGSEEQYFGPGTRLTVT.

The chain joins TRBV6-2 or TRBV6-3 to TRBJ2-1; 7 positions match TRBD1. The CDR3 runs 14 residues. The V and J ends lost 10 bases and 6 bases, in that order; junction bases with no gene match: 12. CDR1 and CDR2 from the germline V gene are MNHEY and SVGEGT. The CDR3 DNA reads as TGTGCCATCAGGGACAGAGGAGGCATCAATGAGCAGTTCTTC. It encodes CAIRDRGGINEQFF.

The gene calls are TRBV7-8 and TRBJ2-1; 8 positions match TRBD1. The V gene's germline CDR1 is SGHVS and CDR2 FQNEAQ. This CDR3 has 18 residues. The V gene end was trimmed by 5 bases and the J gene end by 3 bases; junction bases not matched to a gene: 15. As DNA, the CDR3 is TGTGCCAGCAGCACACCGGGACAGGTCCAGTTTCTCTACAATGAGCAGTTCTTC. The encoded protein is CASSTPGQVQFLYNEQFF.

The chain employs TRBV25-1 and TRBJ1-5, with 10 positions matching TRBD1. V dropped 5 bases and J dropped 6; count of bases not matched to a gene: 4. This CDR3 region has 14 residues. Germline CDR1 and CDR2: MGHDK and SYGVNS. The CDR3 sequence: CASSPGTGAQPQHF. CDR3 sequence (DNA): TGTGCCAGCAGTCCAGGGACAGGGGCTCAGCCCCAGCATTTT.

This clonotype was seen only a few times. The rearrangement links TRBV4-3 to TRBJ2-3; D gene ambiguous. The germline V and J ends were trimmed by 3 bases and 4 bases, with 14 bases remaining between them. This CDR3 has 15 residues. Per the germline V gene, CDR1 is LGHNA and CDR2 is YSLEER. CDR3 amino acids: CASSHSVSPADTQYF. The CDR3 region has the DNA TGCGCCAGCAGCCACTCCGTTAGCCCCGCAGATACGCAGTATTTT.

The table lists this clonotype with a count of one. The chain is built from TRBV7-9 and TRBJ2-5, with 7 bases that match TRBD1. Germline trimming cut 4 bases from V and 0 bases from J; bases unmatched to any gene: 5. CDR3 length equals 15 residues. Looked up from germline, CDR1 is SEHNR and CDR2 is FQNEAQ (reference sequence). CDR3 in amino acids: CASSSGTVYQETQYF. In DNA, the CDR3 is TGTGCCAGCAGCTCCGGGACAGTGTACCAAGAGACCCAGTACTTC.

This chain uses TRBV14 with TRBJ2-5; D is unclear. The CDR3 is made up of 13 amino acids. V lost 2 bases to trimming and J lost 5 bases, with 9 bases between them. Per germline, CDR1 SGHDN and CDR2 FVKESK. The CDR3: CASSQLGLETQYF. As DNA, the CDR3 is TGTGCCAGCAGCCAACTGGGGTTGGAGACCCAGTACTTC.

This clonotype was counted only a few times. The chain links TRBV5-1 to TRBJ2-3, with 9 bases aligning to TRBD2. The CDR3 covers 15 residues. The ends lost 6 bases at V and 0 bases at J; junction bases unmatched: 5. CDR1 SGHRS and CDR2 YFSETQ come from the germline V gene. The CDR3 coding sequence is TGCGCCAGCACCTCTAGCGGGGCTAGCACAGATACGCAGTATTTT. It translates to CASTSSGASTDTQYF.

This clonotype was observed a handful of times. The CDR3: CASSRQSAYEQYF. The CDR3 bases are TGTGCCAGCAGTCGACAGTCAGCCTACGAGCAGTACTTC. V usage is TRBV2 and J usage is TRBJ2-7; a weak D match, TRBD1 (5 bases). Germline CDR1 reads SNHLY; CDR2 reads FYNNEI. CDR3 length: 13 residues. V lost 5 bases and J 2 bases, leaving 10 bases between the germline ends. Together with reference TRBV2 and TRBJ2-7, the CDR3 gives the full variable domain: EPEVTQTPSHQVTQMGQEVILRCVPISNHLYFYWYRQILGQKVEFLVSFYNNEISEKSEIFDDQFSVERPDGSNFTLKIRSTKLEDSAMYFCASSRQSAYEQYFGPGTRLTVT.

There are a few counts of this clonotype. V is TRBV28 and J is TRBJ2-7; D call uncertain. Per germline, CDR1 MDHEN and CDR2 SYDVKM. CDR3 length equals 13 residues. V lost 6 bases to trimming and J lost 6 bases, with 15 bases between them. The CDR3 region is CASSSGLGSEQYF. For the CDR3, the DNA is TGTGCCAGCAGCTCAGGCCTGGGGTCCGAGCAGTACTTC.

This clonotype has only a few counts. The rearrangement links TRBV6-2 or TRBV6-3 to TRBJ2-5; 10 bases map to TRBD2. The J segment lost 4 bases and the V segment lost 6 bases, leaving 5 bases of the junction unmatched. The CDR3 consists of 14 residues. The germline V gene has CDR1 MNHEY and CDR2 SVGEGT. This CDR3 reads CASRGTSVRETQYF. As DNA, the CDR3 is TGTGCCAGCAGGGGGACTAGCGTCAGAGAGACCCAGTACTTC.

V gene TRBV11-1 combines with J gene TRBJ2-3, with D perhaps TRBD1 or TRBD2 (5 bases each). This CDR3 spans 14 amino acids. Germline CDR1 reads SGHAT; CDR2 reads FQDESV (reference sequence). V was shortened by 3 bases and J by 5 bases, with 12 bases between the two germline ends. The CDR3 reads CASSFRDVGDTQYF. Here the CDR3 DNA reads TGTGCCAGCAGCTTCCGGGACGTCGGAGATACGCAGTATTTT.

The CDR3 sequence is CASSLVSHNTEAFF. For the CDR3, the DNA is TGTGCCAGCAGCTTAGTTTCGCACAACACTGAAGCTTTCTTT. The chain carries TRBV7-2 and TRBJ1-1; the D is unclear. The germline V and J ends were trimmed by 1 base and 2 bases, with 8 bases remaining between them. The CDR3 is 14 residues long. Germline lookup yields CDR1 SGHTA and CDR2 FQGNSA.

This clonotype was seen more than once but under ten times. This chain joins TRBV20-1 and TRBJ2-7; 8 nucleotides align to TRBD1. V lost 2 bases and J lost 0; bases outside the gene matches: 6. The CDR3 length is 15 residues. Germline V gene data show CDR1 as DFQATT and CDR2 as SNEGSKA (reference sequence). CDR3 bases: TGCAGTGCTAGATCGTTGGGACAGGCCTCCTACGAGCAGTACTTC. It encodes CSARSLGQASYEQYF.

This clonotype has a handful of counts. The chain is built from TRBV12-3 or TRBV12-4 and TRBJ1-1; 7 bases line up with TRBD1. CDR3 size: 17 residues. V lost 3 bases and J lost 0; bases outside the gene matches: 10. CDR3 nucleotides: TGTGCCAGCAGTTTTCCCGCAACAGGGGAGGTGAACACTGAAGCTTTCTTT. This gives the protein CASSFPATGEVNTEAFF.

Many counts were recorded for this clonotype. The chain couples TRBV20-1 to TRBJ2-3; 9 bases are shared with TRBD1. Germline assignment: CDR1 DFQATT and CDR2 SNEGSKA (reference sequence). V trimming: 6 bases; J trimming: 7 bases; junction bases outside the gene matches: 14. This CDR3 has 15 residues. CDR3: CSAKRTGVAGYTQYF. CDR3 coding DNA: TGCAGTGCCAAACGGACAGGGGTAGCCGGTTATACGCAGTATTTT.

This rearrangement joins TRBV7-2 to TRBJ1-2; D gene uncertain. Germline V gives CDR1 SGHTA, CDR2 FQGNSA. This CDR3 region has 13 residues. V shed 3 bases and J shed 2 bases, with 7 bases lying between them. The CDR3 region is CASSFLQNYGYTF. Here the CDR3 DNA reads TGTGCCAGCAGCTTCTTACAGAACTATGGCTACACCTTC.

The rearrangement joins TRBV2 to TRBJ1-2; TRBD1 is a possible D gene (5 bases). CDR3 length: 15 amino acids. Germline V gene data show CDR1 as SNHLY and CDR2 as FYNNEI. Trimming took off 1 base at V and 6 bases at J, with 15 bases between the two ends. The CDR3 loop reads CASSEVGDWFDGYTF. CDR3 coding DNA: TGTGCCAGCAGTGAAGTAGGGGACTGGTTCGATGGCTACACCTTC.

This chain links TRBV2 with TRBJ2-1, with D tentatively TRBD2 (5 bases). V was clipped by 4 bases and J by 4 bases, with 5 bases between them. The V gene's germline CDR1 is SNHLY and CDR2 FYNNEI. This CDR3 is built from 12 residues. CDR3 nucleotide sequence: TGTGCCAGCAGTGGGGAGTACAATGAGCAGTTCTTC. The encoded protein is CASSGEYNEQFF.

Ten or more counts support this clonotype. This rearrangement joins TRBV9 to TRBJ2-3; 8 bases line up with TRBD2. Trimming cost V 0 bases and J 6 bases; bases outside gene matches: 9. In germline, CDR1 is SGDLS, CDR2 YYNGEE. The CDR3 sequence is 16 residues long. CDR3 bases: TGTGCCAGCAGCGTAGCGGCGGGGGGTGGGTCCGATACGCAGTATTTT. It codes for CASSVAAGGGSDTQYF.

This clonotype was counted between two and nine times. For the CDR3, the DNA is TGTGCCAGCAGCCAAGGCATGACCAACACCGGGGAGCTGTTTTTT. It specifies CASSQGMTNTGELFF. The rearrangement joins TRBV3-1 to TRBJ2-2; no firm D call. Germline CDR1 is LGHDT and CDR2 is YNNKEL (reference sequence). The CDR3 is 15 amino acids. Trimming stripped 1 base from V and 2 bases from J, with 8 bases between.